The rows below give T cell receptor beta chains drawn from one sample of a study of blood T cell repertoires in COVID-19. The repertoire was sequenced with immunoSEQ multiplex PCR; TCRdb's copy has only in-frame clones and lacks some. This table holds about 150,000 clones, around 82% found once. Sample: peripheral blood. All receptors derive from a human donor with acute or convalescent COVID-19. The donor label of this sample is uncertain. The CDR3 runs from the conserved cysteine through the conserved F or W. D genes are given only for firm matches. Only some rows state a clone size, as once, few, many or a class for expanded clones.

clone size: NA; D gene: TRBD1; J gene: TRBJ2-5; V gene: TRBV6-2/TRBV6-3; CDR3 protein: CASSFRQGQETQYF; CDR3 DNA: TGTGCCAGCAGTTTCCGACAGGGCCAAGAGACCCAGTACTTC
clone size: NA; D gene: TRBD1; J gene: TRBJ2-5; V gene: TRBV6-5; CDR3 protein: CASRNRDRGQETQYF; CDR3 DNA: TGTGCCAGCAGGAACCGGGACAGGGGTCAAGAGACCCAGTACTTC
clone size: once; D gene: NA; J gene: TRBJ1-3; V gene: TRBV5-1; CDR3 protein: CASSLTAFSGNTIYF; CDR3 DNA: TGCGCCAGCAGTTTGACAGCCTTCTCTGGAAACACCATATATTTT
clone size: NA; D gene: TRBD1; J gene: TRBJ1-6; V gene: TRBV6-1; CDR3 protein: CASSVGTAVPYSPLHF; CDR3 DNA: TGTGCCAGCAGTGTGGGGACAGCGGTACCCTATTCACCCCTCCACTTT
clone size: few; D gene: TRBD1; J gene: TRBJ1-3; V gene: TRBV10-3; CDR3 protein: CAISLTGGMSGNTIYF; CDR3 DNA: TGTGCCATCAGTCTGACAGGGGGCATGTCTGGAAACACCATATATTTT
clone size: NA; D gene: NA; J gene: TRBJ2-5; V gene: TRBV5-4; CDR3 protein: CASSFVSFGGETQYF; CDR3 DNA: TGTGCCAGCAGCTTCGTCTCGTTCGGTGGAGAGACCCAGTACTTC
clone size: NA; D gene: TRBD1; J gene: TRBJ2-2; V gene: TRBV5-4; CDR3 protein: CASSVTGVGGLNTGELFF; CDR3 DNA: TGTGCCAGCAGCGTGACAGGGGTAGGCGGCCTGAACACCGGGGAGCTGTTTTTT
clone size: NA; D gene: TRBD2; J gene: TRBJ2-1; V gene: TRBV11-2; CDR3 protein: CASSFGGSGPGSIEFF; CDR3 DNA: TGTGCCAGCAGCTTCGGGGGTAGCGGGCCGGGTAGCATCGAGTTCTTC
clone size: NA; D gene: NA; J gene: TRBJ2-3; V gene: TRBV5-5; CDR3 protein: CASTPGQGSTDTQYF; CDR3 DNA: TGTGCCAGCACCCCCGGGCAGGGAAGCACAGATACGCAGTATTTT
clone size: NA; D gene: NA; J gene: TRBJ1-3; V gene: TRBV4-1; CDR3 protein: CASSQEARLYF; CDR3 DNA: TGCGCCAGCAGCCAAGAAGCCAGGTTATATTTT
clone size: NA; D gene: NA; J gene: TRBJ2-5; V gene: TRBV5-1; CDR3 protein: CASSFAGQETQYF; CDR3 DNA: TGCGCCAGCAGCTTCGCGGGACAAGAGACCCAGTACTTC
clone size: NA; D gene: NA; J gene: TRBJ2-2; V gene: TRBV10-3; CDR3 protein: CAISESADTGELFF; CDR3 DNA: TGTGCCATCAGTGAGTCGGCAGACACCGGGGAGCTGTTTTTT
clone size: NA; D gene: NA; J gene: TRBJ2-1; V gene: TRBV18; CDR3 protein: CASSPPGGNNEQFF; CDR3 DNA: TGTGCCAGCTCACCACCGGGGGGAAACAATGAGCAGTTCTTC
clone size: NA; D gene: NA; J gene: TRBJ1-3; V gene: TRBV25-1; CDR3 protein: CASSRSNSRNTIYF; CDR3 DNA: TGTGCCAGCAGCCGAAGTAACAGCAGAAACACCATATATTTT
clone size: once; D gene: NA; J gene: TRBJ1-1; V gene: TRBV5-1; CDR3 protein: CASSLAQANTEAFF; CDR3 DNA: TGCGCCAGCAGCTTGGCCCAGGCGAACACTGAAGCTTTCTTT
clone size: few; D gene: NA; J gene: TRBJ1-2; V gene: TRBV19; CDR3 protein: CASREEDFYGYTF; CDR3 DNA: TGTGCCAGTAGGGAGGAGGACTTCTATGGCTACACCTTC
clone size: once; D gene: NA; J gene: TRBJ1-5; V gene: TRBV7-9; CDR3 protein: CASSHREEDRESQHF; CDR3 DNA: TGTGCCAGCAGCCATCGGGAAGAGGACCGGGAGTCCCAGCATTTT
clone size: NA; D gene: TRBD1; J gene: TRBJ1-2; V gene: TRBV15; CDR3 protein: CATSRIGGGKPYGYTF; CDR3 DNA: TGTGCCACCAGCAGGATAGGGGGCGGCAAACCCTATGGCTACACCTTC
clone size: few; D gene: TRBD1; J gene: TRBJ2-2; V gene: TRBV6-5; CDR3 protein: CASKGARNTGELFF; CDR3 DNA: TGTGCCAGCAAGGGGGCACGGAACACCGGGGAGCTGTTTTTT
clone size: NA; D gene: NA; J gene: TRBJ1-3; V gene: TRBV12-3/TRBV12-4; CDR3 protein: CASSFTGGNTIYF; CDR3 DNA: TGTGCCAGCAGTTTTACAGGCGGAAACACCATATATTTT
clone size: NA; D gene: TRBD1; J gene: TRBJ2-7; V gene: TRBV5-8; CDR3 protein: CASSWSRDRGREQYF; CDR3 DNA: TGTGCCAGCAGCTGGAGCCGGGACAGGGGGCGAGAGCAGTACTTC
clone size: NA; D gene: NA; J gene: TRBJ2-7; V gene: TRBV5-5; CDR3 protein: CASSLGGLGYEQYF; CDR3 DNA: TGTGCCAGCAGCTTGGGAGGGCTTGGCTACGAGCAGTACTTC
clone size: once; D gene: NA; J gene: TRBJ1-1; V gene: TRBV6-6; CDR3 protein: CASSYDQGLNTEAFF; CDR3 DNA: TGTGCCAGCAGTTACGATCAGGGTTTGAACACTGAAGCTTTCTTT
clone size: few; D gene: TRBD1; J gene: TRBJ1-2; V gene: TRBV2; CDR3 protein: CASSAQGALNGYTF; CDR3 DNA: TGTGCCAGCAGCGCACAGGGGGCGTTGAATGGCTACACCTTC
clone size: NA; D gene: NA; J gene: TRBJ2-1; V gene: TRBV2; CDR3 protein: CASTPSYNEQFF; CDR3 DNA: TGTGCCAGCACCCCATCCTACAATGAGCAGTTCTTC
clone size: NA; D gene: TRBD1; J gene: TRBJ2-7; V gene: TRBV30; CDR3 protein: CACLTGAFGEQYF; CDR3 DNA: TGTGCCTGCTTGACAGGGGCCTTTGGCGAGCAGTACTTC
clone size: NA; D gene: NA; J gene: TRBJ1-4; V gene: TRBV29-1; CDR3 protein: CSVRVSGQDREKLFF; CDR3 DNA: TGCAGCGTTCGAGTTTCGGGACAAGATCGGGAAAAACTGTTTTTT
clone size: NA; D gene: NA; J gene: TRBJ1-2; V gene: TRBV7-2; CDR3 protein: CASSLDRTGTRGYTF; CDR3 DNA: TGTGCCAGCAGCCTAGATAGAACAGGGACGAGAGGCTACACCTTC
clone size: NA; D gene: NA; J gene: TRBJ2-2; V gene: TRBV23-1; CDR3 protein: CASSQTPEHTNTGELFF; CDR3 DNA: TGCGCCAGCAGTCAAACCCCAGAACATACCAACACCGGGGAGCTGTTTTTT
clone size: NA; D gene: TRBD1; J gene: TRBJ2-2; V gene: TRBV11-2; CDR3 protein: CASSYPWGTGGGGELFF; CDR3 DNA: TGTGCCAGCAGCTACCCTTGGGGGACAGGGGGCGGCGGGGAGCTGTTTTTT
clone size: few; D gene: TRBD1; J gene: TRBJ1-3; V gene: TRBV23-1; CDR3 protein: CASRLGQHSGNTIYF; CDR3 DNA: TGCGCCAGCAGACTGGGACAGCACTCTGGAAACACCATATATTTT
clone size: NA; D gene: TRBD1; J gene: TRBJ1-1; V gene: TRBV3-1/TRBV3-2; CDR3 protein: CASSSGTEGTEAFF; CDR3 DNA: TGTGCCAGCAGCTCCGGGACAGAGGGCACTGAAGCTTTCTTT
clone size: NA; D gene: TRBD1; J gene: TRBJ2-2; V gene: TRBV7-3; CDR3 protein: CASSRTGGAQDTGELFF; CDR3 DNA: TGTGCCAGCAGCCGGACAGGGGGCGCTCAGGACACCGGGGAGCTGTTTTTT
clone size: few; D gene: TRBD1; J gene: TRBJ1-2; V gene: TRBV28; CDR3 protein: CASSSGQGPYGYTF; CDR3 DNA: TGTGCCAGCAGTTCCGGACAGGGGCCCTATGGCTACACCTTC
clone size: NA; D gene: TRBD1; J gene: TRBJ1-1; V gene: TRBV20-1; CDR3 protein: CSASRDRGAEAFF; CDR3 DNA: TGCAGTGCTAGTCGGGACAGGGGTGCTGAAGCTTTCTTT
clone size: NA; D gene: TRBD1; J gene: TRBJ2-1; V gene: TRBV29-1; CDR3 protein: CSVAEPGTGDEQFF; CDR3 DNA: TGCAGCGTTGCCGAACCCGGGACAGGGGACGAGCAGTTCTTC
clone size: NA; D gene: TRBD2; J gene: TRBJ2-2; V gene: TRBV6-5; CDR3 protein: CASRHTSGKTGELFF; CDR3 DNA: TGTGCCAGCAGGCATACTAGCGGGAAAACCGGGGAGCTGTTTTTT
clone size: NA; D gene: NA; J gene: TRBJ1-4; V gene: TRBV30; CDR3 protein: CAWSVGLGEKLFF; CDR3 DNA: TGTGCCTGGAGTGTAGGACTGGGGGAAAAACTGTTTTTT
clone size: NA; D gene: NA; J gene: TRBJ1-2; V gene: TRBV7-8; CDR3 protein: CASSPNPSGNYGYTF; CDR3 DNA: TGTGCCAGCAGCCCCAACCCCTCAGGGAACTATGGCTACACCTTC
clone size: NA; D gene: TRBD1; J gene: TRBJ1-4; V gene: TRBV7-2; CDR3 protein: CASSLKRTGNEKLFF; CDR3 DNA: TGTGCCAGCAGCTTAAAGCGGACAGGGAATGAAAAACTGTTTTTT
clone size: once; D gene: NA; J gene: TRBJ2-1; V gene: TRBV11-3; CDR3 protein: CASSLGGAYNEQFF; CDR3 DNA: TGTGCCAGCAGCCTCGGAGGGGCCTACAATGAGCAGTTCTTC
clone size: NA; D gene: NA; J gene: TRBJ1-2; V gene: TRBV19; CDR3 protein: CASSIDMGQTNYGYTF; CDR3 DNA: TGTGCCAGTAGTATAGATATGGGGCAAACTAACTATGGCTACACCTTC
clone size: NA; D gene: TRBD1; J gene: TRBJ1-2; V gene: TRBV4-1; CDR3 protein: CASSQDRGTERTYGYTF; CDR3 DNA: TGCGCCAGCAGCCAAGACAGGGGGACGGAGAGGACCTATGGCTACACCTTC
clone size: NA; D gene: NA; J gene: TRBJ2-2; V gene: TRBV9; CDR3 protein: CASSVEGVTGELFF; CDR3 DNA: TGTGCCAGCAGCGTAGAGGGAGTAACCGGGGAGCTGTTTTTT
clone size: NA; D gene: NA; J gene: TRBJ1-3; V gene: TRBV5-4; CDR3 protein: CASSLERGGGNTIYF; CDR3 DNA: TGTGCCAGCAGCTTGGAAAGGGGCGGTGGAAACACCATATATTTT
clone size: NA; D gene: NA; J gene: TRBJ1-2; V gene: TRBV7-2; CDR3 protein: CASSSGRAGGNYGYTF; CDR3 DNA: TGTGCCAGCAGCTCCGGTAGGGCGGGGGGTAACTATGGCTACACCTTC
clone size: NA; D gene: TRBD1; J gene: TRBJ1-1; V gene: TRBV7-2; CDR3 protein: CASRRQGDRNTEAFF; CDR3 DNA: TGTGCCAGCAGAAGACAGGGGGACAGGAACACTGAAGCTTTCTTT
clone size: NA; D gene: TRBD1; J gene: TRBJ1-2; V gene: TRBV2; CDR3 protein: CASSRDRNYGYTF; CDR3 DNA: TGTGCCAGCAGTAGGGACAGAAATTATGGCTACACCTTC
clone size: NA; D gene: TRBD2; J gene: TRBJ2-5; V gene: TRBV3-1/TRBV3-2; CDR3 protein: CASSQDSSGVLGETQYF; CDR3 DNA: TGTGCCAGCAGCCAAGATTCCAGCGGGGTTTTGGGGGAGACCCAGTACTTC
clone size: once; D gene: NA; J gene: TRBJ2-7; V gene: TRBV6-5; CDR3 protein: CASIFSGGSYEQYF; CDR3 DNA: TGTGCCAGCATTTTTAGCGGCGGCAGCTACGAGCAGTACTTC
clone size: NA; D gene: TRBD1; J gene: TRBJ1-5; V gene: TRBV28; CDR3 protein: CASSRHRGKTGQPQHF; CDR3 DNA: TGTGCCAGCAGCCGACACAGGGGAAAGACGGGGCAGCCCCAGCATTTT
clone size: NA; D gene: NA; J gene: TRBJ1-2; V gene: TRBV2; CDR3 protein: CASSDQGLNYGYTF; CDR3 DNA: TGTGCCAGCAGTGATCAAGGACTTAACTATGGCTACACCTTC
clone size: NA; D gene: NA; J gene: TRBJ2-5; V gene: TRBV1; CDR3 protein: CTSSLEEGRKQETQYF; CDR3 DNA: TGCACCAGCAGTCTAGAGGAGGGGAGGAAACAAGAGACCCAGTACTTC
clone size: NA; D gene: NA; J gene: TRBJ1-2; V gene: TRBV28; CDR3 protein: CASRTGTTNYGYTF; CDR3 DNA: TGTGCCAGCAGAACCGGGACAACGAACTATGGCTACACCTTC
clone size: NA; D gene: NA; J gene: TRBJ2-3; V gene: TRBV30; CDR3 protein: CAWNGARTDTQYF; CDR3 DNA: TGTGCCTGGAATGGTGCGCGCACAGATACGCAGTATTTT
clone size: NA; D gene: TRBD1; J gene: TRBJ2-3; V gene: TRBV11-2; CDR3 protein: CASSLKGAVTDTQYF; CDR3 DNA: TGTGCCAGCAGCTTAAAGGGGGCCGTCACAGATACGCAGTATTTT
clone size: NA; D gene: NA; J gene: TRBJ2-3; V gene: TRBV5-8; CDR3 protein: CASSFYSQGTDTQYF; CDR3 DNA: TGTGCCAGCAGCTTTTACTCTCAGGGCACAGATACGCAGTATTTT
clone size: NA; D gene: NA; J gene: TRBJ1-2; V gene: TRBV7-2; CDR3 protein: CASSLAQTSNYGYTF; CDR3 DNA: TGTGCCAGCAGCTTAGCACAGACATCTAACTATGGCTACACCTTC
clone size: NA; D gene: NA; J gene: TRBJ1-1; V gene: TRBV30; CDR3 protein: CAWSWTRTVNTEAFF; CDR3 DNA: TGTGCCTGGAGTTGGACGCGGACAGTGAACACTGAAGCTTTCTTT
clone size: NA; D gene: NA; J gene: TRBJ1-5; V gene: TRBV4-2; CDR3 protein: CASSQERVASQPQHF; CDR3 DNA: TGTGCCAGCAGCCAAGAGAGGGTTGCCAGTCAGCCCCAGCATTTT